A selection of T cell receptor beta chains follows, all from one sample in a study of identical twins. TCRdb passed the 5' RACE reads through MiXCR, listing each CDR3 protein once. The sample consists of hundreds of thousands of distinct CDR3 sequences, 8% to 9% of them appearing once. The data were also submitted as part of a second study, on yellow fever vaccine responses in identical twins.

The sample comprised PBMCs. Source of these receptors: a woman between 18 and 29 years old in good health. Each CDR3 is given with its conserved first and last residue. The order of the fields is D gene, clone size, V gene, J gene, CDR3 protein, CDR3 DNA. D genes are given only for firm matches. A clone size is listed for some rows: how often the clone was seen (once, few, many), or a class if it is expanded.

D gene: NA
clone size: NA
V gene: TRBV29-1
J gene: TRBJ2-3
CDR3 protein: CSVLRGTDTQYF
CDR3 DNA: TGCAGCGTCCTCCGGGGCACAGATACGCAGTATTTT

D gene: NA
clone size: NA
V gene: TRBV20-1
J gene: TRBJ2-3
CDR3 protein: CSAKSRDLRGYF
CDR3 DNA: TGCAGTGCCAAGTCCCGGGACCTCCGGGGGTATTTT

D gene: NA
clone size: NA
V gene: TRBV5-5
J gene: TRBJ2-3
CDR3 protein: CASSLDGISIDTQYF
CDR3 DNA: TGTGCCAGCAGCTTGGACGGGATAAGCATAGATACGCAGTATTTT

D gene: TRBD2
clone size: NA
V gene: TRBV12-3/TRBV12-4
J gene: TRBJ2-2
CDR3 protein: CASSSNPGLAFPGELFF
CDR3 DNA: TGTGCCAGCAGTTCGAATCCGGGACTAGCGTTCCCCGGGGAGCTGTTTTTT

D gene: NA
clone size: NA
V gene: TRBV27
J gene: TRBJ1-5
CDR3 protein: CASSSRQDLDQPQHF
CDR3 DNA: TGTGCCAGCAGTTCCCGACAGGACCTAGATCAGCCCCAGCATTTT

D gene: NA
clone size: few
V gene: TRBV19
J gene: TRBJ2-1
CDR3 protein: CASSPYSEAYNEQFF
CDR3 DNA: TGTGCCAGTAGTCCCTACAGCGAGGCCTACAATGAGCAGTTCTTC

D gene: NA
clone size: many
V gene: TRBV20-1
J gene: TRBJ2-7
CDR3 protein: CSAQRGPVYEQYF
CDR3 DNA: TGCAGTGCGCAACGGGGGCCGGTCTACGAGCAGTACTTC

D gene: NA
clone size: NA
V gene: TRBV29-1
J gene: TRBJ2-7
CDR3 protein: CSCVRDGAYEQYF
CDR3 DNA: TGCAGCTGCGTCCGGGACGGAGCCTACGAGCAGTACTTC

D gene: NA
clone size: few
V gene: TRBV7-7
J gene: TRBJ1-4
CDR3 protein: CASSLAHFNQLFF
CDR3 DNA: TGTGCTAGCAGCTTAGCGCATTTTAATCAACTGTTTTTT

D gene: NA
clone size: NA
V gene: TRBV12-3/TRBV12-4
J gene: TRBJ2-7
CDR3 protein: CASSSSYSYEQYF
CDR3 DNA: TGTGCCAGCAGTTCTAGCTACAGCTACGAGCAGTACTTC

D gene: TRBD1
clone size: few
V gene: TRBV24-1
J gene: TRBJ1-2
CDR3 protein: CATSDRQGGDGYTF
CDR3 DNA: TGTGCCACCAGTGACCGACAGGGGGGGGATGGCTACACCTTC

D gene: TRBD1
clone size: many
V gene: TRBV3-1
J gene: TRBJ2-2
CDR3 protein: CASSLNRGGNTGELFF
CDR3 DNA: TGTGCCAGCAGCCTAAACAGGGGTGGGAACACCGGGGAGCTGTTTTTT

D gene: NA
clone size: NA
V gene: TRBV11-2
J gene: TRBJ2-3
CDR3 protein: CASSLSRGYINTQYF
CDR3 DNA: TGTGCCAGCAGCTTATCTAGGGGCTATATAAATACGCAGTATTTT

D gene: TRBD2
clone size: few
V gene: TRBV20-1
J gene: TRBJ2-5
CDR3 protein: CSASSPTVREGLKETQYF
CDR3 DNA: TGCAGTGCTAGCTCTCCTACGGTGCGGGAGGGCCTCAAAGAGACCCAGTACTTC

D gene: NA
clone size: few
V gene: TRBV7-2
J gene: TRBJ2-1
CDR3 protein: CASSLSRTPGRSEQFF
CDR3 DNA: TGTGCCAGCAGCTTAAGCCGGACTCCGGGGAGGAGTGAGCAGTTCTTC

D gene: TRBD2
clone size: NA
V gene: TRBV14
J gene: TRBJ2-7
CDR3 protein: CASSPWTPGLAGTYEQYF
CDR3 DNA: TGTGCCAGCAGCCCCTGGACACCAGGACTAGCGGGCACCTACGAGCAGTACTTC

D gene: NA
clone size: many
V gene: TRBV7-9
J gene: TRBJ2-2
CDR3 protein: CASSFGTGELFF
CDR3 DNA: TGTGCCAGCAGTTTTGGTACCGGGGAGCTGTTTTTT

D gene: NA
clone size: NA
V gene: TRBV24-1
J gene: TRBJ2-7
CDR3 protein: CATSDSRDSTRAQYF
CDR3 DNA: TGTGCCACCAGTGATTCCCGGGACTCAACCCGAGCGCAGTACTTC

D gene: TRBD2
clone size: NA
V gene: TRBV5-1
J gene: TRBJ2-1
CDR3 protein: CASSGIIRTSGRGEQFF
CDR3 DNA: TGCGCCAGCAGCGGGATTATCAGGACTAGCGGGAGAGGTGAGCAGTTCTTC

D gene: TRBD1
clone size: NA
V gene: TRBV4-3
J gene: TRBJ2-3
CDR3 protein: CASSQVAGTEGTDTQYF
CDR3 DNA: TGCGCCAGCAGCCAAGTGGCCGGGACAGAGGGCACAGATACGCAGTATTTT

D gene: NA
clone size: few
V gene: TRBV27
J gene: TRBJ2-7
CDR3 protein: CASSPRGILYEQYF
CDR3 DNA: TGTGCCAGCAGCCCAAGAGGCATATTGTACGAGCAGTACTTC

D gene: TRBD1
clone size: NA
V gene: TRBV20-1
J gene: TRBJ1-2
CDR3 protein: CSARDTRRAGGGGYTF
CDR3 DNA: TGCAGTGCTAGAGATACCAGACGGGCAGGGGGCGGCGGCTACACCTTC

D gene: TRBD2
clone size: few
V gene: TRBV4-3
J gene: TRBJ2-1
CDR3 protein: CASSQAYSGRTYNEQFF
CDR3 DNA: TGCGCCAGCAGCCAAGCTTACAGCGGGAGGACGTACAATGAGCAGTTCTTC

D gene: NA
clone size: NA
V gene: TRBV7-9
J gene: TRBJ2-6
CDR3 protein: CASSLNRVPGGANVLTF
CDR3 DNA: TGTGCCAGCAGCTTAAACAGGGTCCCTGGTGGGGCCAACGTCCTGACTTTC

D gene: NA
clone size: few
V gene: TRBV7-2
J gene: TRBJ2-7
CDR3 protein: CASTGDLSYEQYF
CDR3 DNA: TGTGCCAGCACAGGAGACCTTAGCTACGAGCAGTACTTC

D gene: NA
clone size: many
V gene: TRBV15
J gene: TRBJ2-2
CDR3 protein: CATSRDRSAGELFF
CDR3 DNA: TGTGCCACCAGCAGAGATAGGAGTGCCGGGGAGCTGTTTTTT

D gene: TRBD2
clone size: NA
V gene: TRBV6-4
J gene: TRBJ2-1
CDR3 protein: CASSPGLVGGNEQFF
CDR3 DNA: TGTGCCAGCAGTCCGGGACTAGTGGGAGGGAATGAGCAGTTCTTC

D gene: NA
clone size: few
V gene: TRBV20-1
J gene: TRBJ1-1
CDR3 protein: CSVYISRGDTEAFF
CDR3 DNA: TGCAGTGTATATATCTCCCGGGGGGACACTGAAGCTTTCTTT

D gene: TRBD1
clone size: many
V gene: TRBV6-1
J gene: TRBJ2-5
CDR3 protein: CASSRQGQETQYF
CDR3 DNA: TGTGCCAGCAGCCGACAGGGACAAGAGACCCAGTACTTC

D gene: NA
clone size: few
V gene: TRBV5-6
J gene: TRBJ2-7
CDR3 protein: CASSRVGISYEQYF
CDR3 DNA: TGTGCCAGCAGCCGAGTGGGGATCTCCTACGAGCAGTACTTC

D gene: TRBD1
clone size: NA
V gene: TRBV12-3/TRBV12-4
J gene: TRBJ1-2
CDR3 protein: CASSSGQGAGGYTF
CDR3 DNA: TGTGCCAGCAGTTCCGGACAGGGGGCGGGTGGCTACACCTTC

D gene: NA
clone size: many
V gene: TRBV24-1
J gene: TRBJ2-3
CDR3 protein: CATRESGGDTQYF
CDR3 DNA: TGTGCCACCAGAGAGAGTGGCGGCGATACGCAGTATTTT

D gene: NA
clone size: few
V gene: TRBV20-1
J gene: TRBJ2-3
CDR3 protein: CSAPPGLDTDTQYF
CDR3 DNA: TGCAGTGCTCCGCCGGGGCTAGACACAGATACGCAGTATTTT

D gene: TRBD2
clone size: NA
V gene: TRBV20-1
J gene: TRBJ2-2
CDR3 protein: CSFKAGGNTGELFF
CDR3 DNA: TGCAGTTTCAAAGCGGGAGGGAACACCGGGGAGCTGTTTTTT

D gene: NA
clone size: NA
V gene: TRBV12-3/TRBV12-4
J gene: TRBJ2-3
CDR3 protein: CASSLYRGGQVTDTQYF
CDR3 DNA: TGTGCCAGCAGTTTATATAGGGGGGGCCAGGTCACAGATACGCAGTATTTT

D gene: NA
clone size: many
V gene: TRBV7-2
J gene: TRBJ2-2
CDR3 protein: CASSFGFAGELFF
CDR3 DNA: TGTGCCAGCAGCTTTGGTTTTGCCGGGGAGCTGTTTTTT

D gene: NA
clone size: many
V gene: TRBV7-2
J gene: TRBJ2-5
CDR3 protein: CASSLGQTLQETQYF
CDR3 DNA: TGTGCCAGCAGCTTAGGACAGACCCTCCAAGAGACCCAGTACTTC

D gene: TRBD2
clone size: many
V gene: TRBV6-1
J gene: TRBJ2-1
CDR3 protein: CASRLAGVLHNEQFF
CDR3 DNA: TGTGCCAGCCGGCTAGCGGGAGTTCTACACAATGAGCAGTTCTTC

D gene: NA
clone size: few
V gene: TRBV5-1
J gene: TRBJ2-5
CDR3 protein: CASSFLRVQETQYF
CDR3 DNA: TGCGCCAGCAGCTTTCTCAGGGTCCAAGAGACCCAGTACTTC

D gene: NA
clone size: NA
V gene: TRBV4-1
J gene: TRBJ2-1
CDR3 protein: CASSQEGGAGTYNEQFF
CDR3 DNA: TGCGCCAGCAGCCAAGAAGGGGGGGCAGGGACGTACAATGAGCAGTTCTTC

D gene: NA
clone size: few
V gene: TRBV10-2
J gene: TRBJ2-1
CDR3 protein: CASSDLRGNEQFF
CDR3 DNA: TGCGCCAGCAGTGACCTTAGGGGCAATGAGCAGTTCTTC

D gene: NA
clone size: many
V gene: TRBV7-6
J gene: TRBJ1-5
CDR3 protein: CASSLVASNQPQHF
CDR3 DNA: TGTGCCAGCAGCTTAGTTGCTAGCAATCAGCCCCAGCATTTT

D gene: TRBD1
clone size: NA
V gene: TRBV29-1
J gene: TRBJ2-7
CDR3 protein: CSADRLGEQYF
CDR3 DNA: TGCAGCGCGGACAGGTTAGGAGAGCAGTACTTC

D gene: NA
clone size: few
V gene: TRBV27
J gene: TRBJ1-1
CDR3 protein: CASSPIGGTEAFF
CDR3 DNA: TGTGCCAGCAGTCCAATAGGGGGCACTGAAGCTTTCTTT

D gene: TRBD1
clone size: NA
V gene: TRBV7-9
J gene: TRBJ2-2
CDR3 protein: CASSGEVTGHTGELFF
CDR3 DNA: TGTGCCAGCAGCGGAGAGGTGACAGGGCACACCGGGGAGCTGTTTTTT

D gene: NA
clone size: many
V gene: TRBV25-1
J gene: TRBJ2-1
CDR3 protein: CASSMGGAYEQFF
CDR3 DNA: TGTGCCAGCAGTATGGGGGGGGCCTATGAGCAGTTCTTC

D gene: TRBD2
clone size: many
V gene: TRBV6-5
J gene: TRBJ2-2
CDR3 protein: CASRLTSSGRVTGELFF
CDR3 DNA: TGTGCCAGCAGATTAACTTCTAGCGGGAGGGTGACCGGGGAGCTGTTTTTT

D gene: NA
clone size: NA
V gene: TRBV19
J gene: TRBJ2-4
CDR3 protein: CASSATGTSKNIQYF
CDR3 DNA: TGTGCCAGTAGTGCAACCGGGACTTCCAAAAACATTCAGTACTTC